These T cell receptor beta chains were read from a single sample in a study of Graves' ophthalmopathy and Graves' hyperthyroidism. Each CDR3 protein is one row after TCRdb ran MiXCR on the multiplex PCR reads. The sample holds around 26,000 distinct CDR3 sequences, 48% seen once. Source material: peripheral blood. The receptors derive from an adult woman with stable Graves' hyperthyroidism. Each CDR3 is given with its conserved first and last residue. The order of the fields is D gene, clone size, J gene, V gene, CDR3 DNA, CDR3 protein. D genes are given only for firm matches. Part of the rows lack a size; the others show once, few, many or a class for expanded clones.

D: TRBD1
size: few
J: TRBJ2-7
V: TRBV7-8
DNA: TGTGCCAGCACCCGACAGGGCCTCTCCTACGAGCAGTACTTC
CDR3: CASTRQGLSYEQYF

D: .
size: once
J: TRBJ2-7
V: TRBV29-1
DNA: TGCAGCATTGGGACAGGGACTAGATCGTTCTACGAGCAGTACTTC
CDR3: CSIGTGTRSFYEQYF

D: TRBD1
size: .
J: TRBJ1-2
V: TRBV5-5
DNA: TGTGCCAGCAGCTCGGCGACAGGGGGCTCTGGCTATGGCTACACCTTC
CDR3: CASSSATGGSGYGYTF

D: .
size: .
J: TRBJ2-7
V: TRBV15
DNA: TGTGCCACCAGCAGAATAAAGACGGCAGGCTACGAGCAGTACTTC
CDR3: CATSRIKTAGYEQYF

D: .
size: medium-sized
J: TRBJ1-6
V: TRBV24-1
DNA: TGTGCCCCCCGGTGGTTTAGGCGTAATTCACCCCTCCACTTT
CDR3: CAPRWFRRNSPLHF

D: .
size: medium-sized
J: TRBJ2-7
V: TRBV7-8
DNA: TGTGCCAGCAGCTCCCCACCGCCCTACGAGCAGTACTTC
CDR3: CASSSPPPYEQYF

D: .
size: .
J: TRBJ1-1
V: TRBV7-6
DNA: TGTGCCAGCAGCTTGCTCAGGAGACGGAACACTGAAGCTTTCTTT
CDR3: CASSLLRRRNTEAFF

D: .
size: medium-sized
J: TRBJ1-2
V: TRBV20-1
DNA: TGCAGTGCTTCCGCAACACTGGGGTATGGCTACACCTTC
CDR3: CSASATLGYGYTF

D: TRBD2
size: .
J: TRBJ2-1
V: TRBV10-3
DNA: TGTGCCATCAGTCCGGGACTAGCGGGGTACAATGAGCAGTTCTTC
CDR3: CAISPGLAGYNEQFF

D: TRBD1
size: .
J: TRBJ2-3
V: TRBV7-2
DNA: TGTGCCAGCAGCTTAGTGGTGACAGGGTCTAGCACAGATACGCAGTATTTT
CDR3: CASSLVVTGSSTDTQYF

D: .
size: .
J: TRBJ2-7
V: TRBV7-8
DNA: TGTGCCAGCAGCGCAGGGACAAGCTACGAGCAGTACTTC
CDR3: CASSAGTSYEQYF

D: TRBD2
size: many
J: TRBJ2-2
V: TRBV19
DNA: TGTGCCAGTAGTCAACAGACTAGCGGGAGCCCCCGCACCGGGGAGCTGTTTTTT
CDR3: CASSQQTSGSPRTGELFF

D: .
size: few
J: TRBJ2-5
V: TRBV20-1
DNA: TGCAGTGCCTCAGGGGACCAGGAGACCCAGTACTTC
CDR3: CSASGDQETQYF

D: .
size: many
J: TRBJ1-4
V: TRBV6-6
DNA: TGTGCCAGCAGTCTACTCGATGAAAAACTGTTTTTT
CDR3: CASSLLDEKLFF

D: .
size: many
J: TRBJ2-7
V: TRBV6-2/TRBV6-3
DNA: TGTGCCAGCAGTCCTCCCGCGGACGAGCAGTACTTC
CDR3: CASSPPADEQYF

D: TRBD1
size: .
J: TRBJ2-7
V: TRBV15
DNA: TGTGCCACCAGCCGAGCCGGGACAGCAACCTACGAGCAGTACTTC
CDR3: CATSRAGTATYEQYF

D: .
size: .
J: TRBJ2-3
V: TRBV2
DNA: TGTGCCAGTGCCCGAGGGAGAGTGACAGATACGCAGTATTTT
CDR3: CASARGRVTDTQYF

D: .
size: .
J: TRBJ2-4
V: TRBV19
DNA: TGTGCCAGTACCCTGTGGACAAACAAAAACATTCAGTACTTC
CDR3: CASTLWTNKNIQYF

D: TRBD2
size: medium-sized
J: TRBJ2-1
V: TRBV24-1
DNA: TGTGCCACCAGTGACCTAGCGGATAGCTCCTACAATGAGCAGTTCTTC
CDR3: CATSDLADSSYNEQFF

D: TRBD1
size: few
J: TRBJ2-1
V: TRBV27
DNA: TGTGCCAGCAGTCCGGGGACAGGGATCAGCTCCTACAATGAGCAGTTCTTC
CDR3: CASSPGTGISSYNEQFF

D: TRBD1
size: medium-sized
J: TRBJ1-6
V: TRBV20-1
DNA: TGCAGTGCTCCCCCGACAGGGAATTCCTATAATTCACCCCTCCACTTT
CDR3: CSAPPTGNSYNSPLHF

D: .
size: medium-sized
J: TRBJ2-7
V: TRBV29-1
DNA: TGCAGCGTAACCGGGACGGCCCCCTACGAGCAGTACTTC
CDR3: CSVTGTAPYEQYF

D: .
size: medium-sized
J: TRBJ2-7
V: TRBV19
DNA: TGTGCCAGTAGTCCCCGGCAGGGGGGCGGTCGGGAGCAGTACTTC
CDR3: CASSPRQGGGREQYF

D: TRBD2
size: medium-sized
J: TRBJ2-5
V: TRBV6-6
DNA: TGTGCCAGCAGTTATGCGGGAGTGGAGACCCAGTACTTC
CDR3: CASSYAGVETQYF

D: TRBD1
size: once
J: TRBJ1-1
V: TRBV19
DNA: TGTGCCAGTAGTAAGACGTCCAGGGGGAATGAAGCTTTCTTT
CDR3: CASSKTSRGNEAFF

D: .
size: .
J: TRBJ1-1
V: TRBV20-1
DNA: TGCAGTGCCCCTTCTGACGGCGCTGAAGCTTTCTTT
CDR3: CSAPSDGAEAFF

D: TRBD1
size: medium-sized
J: TRBJ2-7
V: TRBV2
DNA: TGTGCCAGCAGCAAGGGGACAGGGAAACACGAGCAGTACTTC
CDR3: CASSKGTGKHEQYF

D: .
size: many
J: TRBJ1-5
V: TRBV4-1
DNA: TGCGCCAGCAGCCAAGATTGGGCCCAGGGCAATCAGCCCCAGCATTTT
CDR3: CASSQDWAQGNQPQHF

D: .
size: .
J: TRBJ2-7
V: TRBV7-8
DNA: TGTGCCAGCAGCTTAGATTTAGTTTATAGCTACGAGCAGTACTTC
CDR3: CASSLDLVYSYEQYF

D: TRBD2
size: medium-sized
J: TRBJ2-3
V: TRBV10-3
DNA: TGTGCCATCAGTGAGTCCCTAGCGGGGGTCACAGATACGCAGTATTTT
CDR3: CAISESLAGVTDTQYF

D: .
size: few
J: TRBJ2-2
V: TRBV5-1
DNA: TGCGCCAGCAGCTCAGTGGACACCGGGGAGCTGTTTTTT
CDR3: CASSSVDTGELFF

D: .
size: once
J: TRBJ1-2
V: TRBV7-8
DNA: TGTGCCAGCAGCTTTTCGGTTTGGGGTAACTATGGCTACACCTTC
CDR3: CASSFSVWGNYGYTF

D: .
size: many
J: TRBJ2-3
V: TRBV11-2
DNA: TGTGCCAGCAGCTCCAACCTGGGCGATACGCAGTATTTT
CDR3: CASSSNLGDTQYF

D: .
size: .
J: TRBJ2-7
V: TRBV10-2
DNA: TGCGCCAGCAGTAGGGGGAAAGGCTACTACGAGCAGTACTTC
CDR3: CASSRGKGYYEQYF

D: .
size: .
J: TRBJ2-2
V: TRBV7-2
DNA: TGTGCCAGCAGCTCACGGACCAGAAGGAACACCGGGGGGCTGTTTTTC
CDR3: CASSSRTRRNTGGLFF

D: .
size: .
J: TRBJ2-3
V: TRBV6-4
DNA: TGTGCCAGCAGTGAAGGAGCGGAGATCCGAGATACGCAGTATTTT
CDR3: CASSEGAEIRDTQYF

D: TRBD1
size: .
J: TRBJ2-7
V: TRBV12-3/TRBV12-4
DNA: TGTGCCAGCAGTCATGCCGGGACAGGGCTAAGCGAGCAGTACTTC
CDR3: CASSHAGTGLSEQYF

D: TRBD1
size: .
J: TRBJ1-3
V: TRBV2
DNA: TGTGCCAGCAGTGAGGACAGGGGCCTAACTAACTATGGCTACACCATATATTTT
CDR3: CASSEDRGLTNYGYTIYF

D: .
size: medium-sized
J: TRBJ2-7
V: TRBV5-8
DNA: TGTGCCAGCAGCCCCCGTCGTGAGGGCGAGCAGTACTTC
CDR3: CASSPRREGEQYF

D: TRBD2
size: many
J: TRBJ2-1
V: TRBV20-1
DNA: TGCAGTGCTAGAAAGGATCTAGCGGGCATAGGGCAGTTCTTC
CDR3: CSARKDLAGIGQFF

D: TRBD1
size: .
J: TRBJ1-1
V: TRBV29-1
DNA: TGCAGCATCATACAGGGGATGAACACTGAAGCTTTCTTT
CDR3: CSIIQGMNTEAFF

D: .
size: .
J: TRBJ2-7
V: TRBV6-2/TRBV6-3
DNA: TGTGCCAGCACCCCCCCCGGGAGCATGTACGAGCAGTACTTC
CDR3: CASTPPGSMYEQYF

D: TRBD2
size: .
J: TRBJ2-3
V: TRBV7-3
DNA: TGTGCCAGCAGCCCAGATAGCGGGGGCACAGATACGCAGTATTTT
CDR3: CASSPDSGGTDTQYF

D: .
size: .
J: TRBJ1-4
V: TRBV29-1
DNA: TGCAGCGTTGTACTGGGGAGGGAAAAACTGTTTTTT
CDR3: CSVVLGREKLFF

D: .
size: .
J: TRBJ2-7
V: TRBV25-1
DNA: TGTGCCAGCAGTGGCAACGGGAGTCCAGCCGAGCAGTACTTC
CDR3: CASSGNGSPAEQYF

D: TRBD1
size: .
J: TRBJ2-7
V: TRBV19
DNA: TGTGCCAGTAGGGGACAGGGATCCTACGAGCAGTACTTC
CDR3: CASRGQGSYEQYF

D: TRBD2
size: once
J: TRBJ2-3
V: TRBV29-1
DNA: TGCAGCGTTGGACTAGCGGGAGGGCCCGACACAGATACGCAGTATTTT
CDR3: CSVGLAGGPDTDTQYF